Below are 18 T cell receptor beta chains sequenced from a single sample in a study of cytomegalovirus exposure and HLA in healthy donors (dated by TCRdb to the late 2010s). Library preparation was by the immunoSEQ multiplex PCR assay. A mixture of 60 forward primers for TCR Vbeta segments and 13 reverse primers for TCR Jbeta segments was used in the multiplex PCR. This is the immuneACCESS table as TCRdb keeps it, with only in-frame sequences that have V and J called. A part of the clones is gone; compared with another copy, unresolved V genes explain less than half, and the rest is unexplained. The sample records about 110,000 clones, about 61% of which are singletons. The ten largest make up roughly 2% of the sample. The sample consisted of PBMCs. The origin of the receptors is a woman younger than 45 in good health and CMV-seronegative.

This rearrangement joins TRBV5-6 to TRBJ2-7; possible D gene TRBD1, 7 bases. Trimming took off 2 bases at V and 4 bases at J, with 13 bases between the two ends. The CDR3 loop spans 14 amino acids. Germline assignment: CDR1 SGHDT and CDR2 YYEEEE. Written as DNA, the CDR3 is TGTGCCAGCAGCTTAAGACAGGGAGGATACGAGCAGTACTTC. It codes for CASSLRQGGYEQYF.

J is TRBJ1-1 and V is TRBV5-1; tentatively, D is TRBD1 (5 bases). The CDR3 loop spans 15 amino acids. The germline V and J ends were trimmed by 0 bases and 3 bases, with 12 bases remaining between them. Germline CDR1 SGHRS, CDR2 YFSETQ. Here the CDR3 DNA reads TGCGCCAGCAGCTTGGATTATGGGGGGGACACTGAAGCTTTCTTT. Its translation: CASSLDYGGDTEAFF.

J is TRBJ2-1 and V is TRBV30, with 11 bases lining up with TRBD2. The ends lost 1 base at V and 4 bases at J; junction bases unmatched: 6. CDR1 is GTSNPN and CDR2 is SVGIG in the germline V gene (reference sequence). The CDR3 spans 16 residues. CDR3 residues: CAWSGTGTSGYNEQFF. CDR3 nucleotide sequence: TGTGCCTGGAGTGGAACTGGGACTAGCGGTTACAATGAGCAGTTCTTC.

The J gene is TRBJ1-2, the V gene TRBV19, with a possible D match to TRBD1 (6 bases). CDR1 LNHDA and CDR2 SQIVND come from the germline V gene (reference sequence). The V end was cut by 6 bases, the J end by 0 bases, with 11 bases between. The CDR3 length is 14 residues. DNA for the CDR3: TGTGCCAGTAGCGAAAGGACAGCTAACTATGGCTACACCTTC. Amino acids: CASSERTANYGYTF.

J is TRBJ1-6 and V is TRBV10-3; 8 positions match TRBD1. V lost 6 bases and J lost 7; bases outside the gene matches: 2. From germline, CDR1 is ENHRY and CDR2 SYGVKD. The CDR3 extends over 13 amino acids. DNA for the CDR3: TGTGCCATCAGGACAGGGGACAATTCACCCCTCCACTTT. It codes for CAIRTGDNSPLHF.

This clone was counted a single time. CDR3 coding DNA: TGTGCCAGCAGCTTGGGGCTAGCTTCGTACGACCAAGAGACCCAGTACTTC. It encodes CASSLGLASYDQETQYF. This chain uses TRBV5-4 with TRBJ2-5; D may be TRBD2 (5 bases). Trimming stripped 0 bases from V and 0 bases from J, with 15 bases between. Looked up from germline, CDR1 is SGHNT and CDR2 is YYREEE (reference sequence). The CDR3 is 17 residues long.

The chain carries TRBV2 and TRBJ2-7; D possibly corresponds to TRBD2 (6 bases). The CDR3 is 13 amino acids. CDR1 and CDR2 from the germline V gene are SNHLY and FYNNEI. Trimming removed 7 bases at V and 4 bases at J, with 14 bases between. The DNA for the CDR3 is TGTGCCAGCAATGGCGGGAACACATACGAGCAGTACTTC. Translated: CASNGGNTYEQYF.

J is TRBJ2-5 and V is TRBV5-4; 11 positions match TRBD2. V was pared by 4 bases and J by 5 bases, with 10 bases of the junction left unmatched. Germline assignment: CDR1 SGHNT and CDR2 YYREEE (reference sequence). The CDR3 has 16 amino acids. The DNA of the CDR3 is TGTGCCAGCAGCCCCAGACTAGCGGGAAAGGGGGAGACCCAGTACTTC. Translating it yields CASSPRLAGKGETQYF.

The chain joins TRBV5-8 to TRBJ1-1; the D gene is possibly TRBD1 (5 bases). V was cut by 4 bases and J by 7 bases, with 17 bases left in between. CDR1 is SGHTS and CDR2 is YDEGEE in the germline V gene. CDR3 length: 14 residues. Written as DNA, the CDR3 is TGTGCCAGCAGCCCCATCGTCAGGGTTGGTGAAGCTTTCTTT. This gives the protein CASSPIVRVGEAFF.

J is TRBJ2-7 and V is TRBV30; 9 bases line up with TRBD2. The V segment lost 3 bases and the J segment 0 bases; nucleotides outside the gene matches: 0. This CDR3 has 13 amino acids. Germline CDR1 GTSNPN, CDR2 SVGIG (reference sequence). The CDR3 DNA follows: TGTGCCTGGAGGACTAGCGGCTCCTACGAGCAGTACTTC. Protein sequence: CAWRTSGSYEQYF.

The rearrangement links TRBV18 to TRBJ1-1, with 8 bases lining up with TRBD1. V shed 3 bases and J 4 bases; nucleotides not matched to a gene: 4. Germline V CDR1 and CDR2: KGHSH, LQKENI. The CDR3 covers 14 residues. The CDR3 region has the DNA TGTGCCAGCTCACCCTCCGGACAGGGCACTGAAGCTTTCTTT. Its protein product is CASSPSGQGTEAFF.

Notes on this clone: Mismatch with germline at one junction end may stem from a read error. The genes are TRBV2 and TRBJ2-5; maybe TRBD2 (6 bases). Germline CDR1 is SNHLY and CDR2 is FYNNEI. This CDR3 has 11 amino acids. In DNA, the CDR3 is TGTGCCAGCATAATGAAGACTAGAAATCACTTC. This encodes CASIMKTRNHF.

This chain uses TRBV7-9 with TRBJ2-2; unclear D gene. The CDR3 runs 16 residues. Trimming cost V 6 bases and J 0 bases, with 14 bases left between them. CDR1 is SEHNR and CDR2 is FQNEAQ in the germline V gene (reference sequence). CDR3 protein: CASSEPGRTNTGELFF. The CDR3 DNA follows: TGTGCCAGCAGTGAGCCGGGTCGTACGAACACCGGGGAGCTGTTTTTT.

The rearrangement links TRBV25-1 to TRBJ2-3, with 10 nucleotides matching TRBD1. J gave up 4 bases and V 8 bases, and 6 bases lay outside the gene matches. The length of the CDR3 is 14 residues. Per the germline V gene, CDR1 is MGHDK and CDR2 is SYGVNS. In DNA form, the CDR3 reads TGTGCCAGCCCCGGGACAGGGGTCCCAGATACGCAGTATTTT. This codes for CASPGTGVPDTQYF.

The chain employs TRBV19 and TRBJ2-1; D might be TRBD2 (5 bases). CDR1 and CDR2 from the germline V gene are LNHDA and SQIVND (reference sequence). Trimming left V 4 bases short and J 5 bases short, with 18 bases between. This CDR3 region has 16 residues. The CDR3 spells CASSTVGDNRDNEQFF. CDR3 sequence (DNA): TGTGCCAGTAGTACGGTCGGGGATAACAGAGACAATGAGCAGTTCTTC.

The chain is built from TRBV11-2 and TRBJ2-3; TRBD2 matches at 13 bases. The CDR3 runs to 16 residues. Germline V gene data show CDR1 as SGHAT and CDR2 as FQNNGV. J gave up 0 bases and V 4 bases, and 1 base lay outside the gene matches. DNA of the CDR3: TGTGCCAGCAGCTCACTAGCGGGAGGGAGCACAGATACGCAGTATTTT. Its protein product is CASSSLAGGSTDTQYF.

The sample holds one count of this clone. The V call is TRBV7-9, the J call TRBJ1-2; 8 nucleotides match TRBD1. Trimming took 5 bases from V and 4 from J; bases not matched to a gene: 12. The CDR3 totals 16 residues. From germline, CDR1 is SEHNR and CDR2 FQNEAQ (reference sequence). The CDR3 sequence is CASSKLTGADTYGYTF. Written as DNA, the CDR3 is TGTGCCAGCAGCAAATTGACAGGGGCCGATACCTATGGCTACACCTTC.

The J gene is TRBJ2-1, the V gene TRBV12-5; 16 positions agree with TRBD2. This CDR3 contains 16 residues. The V gene end was trimmed by 8 bases and the J gene end by 8 bases; junction bases not matched to a gene: 9. Per the germline V gene, CDR1 is LGHNT and CDR2 is FRNRAP. DNA for the CDR3: TGTGCTAGTACAAAGGGGACTAGCGGGAGGGGATATGAGCAGTTCTTC. Its translation: CASTKGTSGRGYEQFF.